Presented here are 22 T cell receptor beta chains from one specimen sequenced in a study of T cells in localized non-small cell lung cancer. Clones were sequenced by immunoSEQ multiplex PCR, and TCRdb holds only the in-frame ones, with some missing. Of about 1,500 clones listed, roughly 25% were seen once; the top ten hold 20%. Sequencing used normal lung tissue next to the tumor, obtained before any cancer treatment. The receptors originated from a male donor aged 60 or over with stage II squamous cell lung carcinoma.

By share of the sample, this clone is medium-sized (0.01 to 0.1%). The rearrangement links TRBV11-3 to TRBJ2-1; 9 bases are shared with TRBD2. The CDR3 has 16 amino acids. Germline CDR1 SGHNT, CDR2 YENEEA. Trimming at V came to 5 bases and at J to 7 bases, leaving 12 bases not matched to a gene. CDR3 protein: CASSTAAGGGGNEQFF. CDR3 sequence (DNA): TGTGCCAGCAGCACCGCGGCTGGCGGGGGGGGAAATGAGCAGTTCTTC.

This clone is large in the sample. V gene TRBV12-5 combines with J gene TRBJ1-3; unclear D gene. The germline V and J ends were trimmed by 8 bases and 0 bases, with 11 bases remaining between them. The CDR3 sequence is 14 residues long. Germline CDR1 and CDR2: LGHNT and FRNRAP. The CDR3 DNA is TGTGCTAGTAATGGCAGGACCTCTGGAAACACCATATATTTT. It is translated as CASNGRTSGNTIYF.

This clone was observed a handful of times. V gene TRBV28 combines with J gene TRBJ2-1; tentatively, D is TRBD2 (6 bases). Germline loops: CDR1 MDHEN, CDR2 SYDVKM. V lost 10 bases and J lost 4, with 14 bases in between. The CDR3 is made up of 13 amino acids. The CDR3 DNA is TGTGCCACAATTACCCGGGAGTACAATGAGCAGTTCTTC. Protein product: CATITREYNEQFF. The full variable domain, its missing parts supplied by reference TRBV28 and TRBJ2-1, is DVKVTQSSRYLVKRTGEKVFLECVQDMDHENMFWYRQDPGLGLRLIYFSYDVKMKEKGDIPEGYSVSREKKERFSLILESASTNQTSMYLCATITREYNEQFFGPGTRLTVL.

The chain recombines TRBV19 with TRBJ2-1, with 8 bases aligning to TRBD2. This CDR3 is built from 15 residues. CDR1 is LNHDA, CDR2 SQIVND, per germline (reference sequence). V lost 7 bases, J lost 0 bases, and 5 bases stayed unmatched. Written as DNA, the CDR3 is TGTGCCAGTACTAGCAGCGGGGGCTCCTACAATGAGCAGTTCTTC. This sequence encodes CASTSSGGSYNEQFF.

The J gene is TRBJ2-3, the V gene TRBV18; TRBD2 matches at 12 bases. Germline V gene sequence: CDR1 KGHSH, CDR2 LQKENI. With V trimmed by 3 bases and J by 2 bases, 3 bases remained unmatched. The length of the CDR3 is 16 residues. The CDR3 loop reads CASSPRTSGNTDTQYF. The CDR3 DNA sequence: TGTGCCAGCTCACCGCGGACTAGCGGGAACACAGATACGCAGTATTTT.

The rearrangement links TRBV29-1 to TRBJ2-7, with D perhaps TRBD2 (7 bases). Germline V lookup: CDR1 SQVTM, CDR2 ANQGSEA. This CDR3 is 14 amino acids long. The CDR3 sequence: CRERGGGGHYEQYF. CDR3 DNA sequence: TGCAGGGAAAGGGGTGGCGGGGGACACTACGAGCAGTACTTC.

V usage is TRBV28 and J usage is TRBJ2-2, with D possibly TRBD2 on 5 matching bases. Trimming took 10 bases from V and 0 from J, leaving 12 bases between them. Looked up from germline, CDR1 is MDHEN and CDR2 is SYDVKM. This CDR3 has 14 amino acids. As DNA, the CDR3 is TGTGCCACCTCCGGAGGCGCGAACACCGGGGAGCTGTTTTTT. Translating it yields CATSGGANTGELFF. The full variable domain, rest sourced from reference TRBV28 and TRBJ2-2, is DVKVTQSSRYLVKRTGEKVFLECVQDMDHENMFWYRQDPGLGLRLIYFSYDVKMKEKGDIPEGYSVSREKKERFSLILESASTNQTSMYLCATSGGANTGELFFGEGSRLTVL.

The genes are TRBV19 and TRBJ2-1, with D perhaps TRBD1 (6 bases). The V end lost 6 bases, the J end lost 6 bases, and 9 bases lay between the germline ends. The germline CDR1 and CDR2 sequences are LNHDA and SQIVND (reference sequence). There are 12 residues in the CDR3. As DNA, the CDR3 is TGTGCCAGTAGCAAAGGGGGCAATGAGCAGTTCTTC. Amino acid sequence: CASSKGGNEQFF.

The chain couples TRBV19 to TRBJ2-1; 12 positions match TRBD1. The germline V gene encodes CDR1 LNHDA and CDR2 SQIVND (reference sequence). The CDR3 spans 14 residues. Losses at the gene ends were 3 bases for V and 9 bases for J; bases not matched to a gene: 3. The CDR3 sequence is CASSMGQGAGEQFF. CDR3 nucleotides: TGTGCCAGTAGTATGGGACAGGGGGCTGGTGAGCAGTTCTTC.

The rearrangement joins TRBV11-3 to TRBJ2-7; 8 bases align to TRBD1. The ends lost 4 bases at V and 6 bases at J; junction bases unmatched: 8. From germline, CDR1 is SGHNT and CDR2 YENEEA. This CDR3 comprises 14 residues. The CDR3 DNA follows: TGTGCCAGCAGCTCCCGGGACAGGCTTACCGAGCAGTACTTC. This translates into CASSSRDRLTEQYF. Looking up the rest from reference TRBV11-3 and TRBJ2-7 gives the full variable domain: EAGVVQSPRYKIIEKKQPVAFWCNPISGHNTLYWYLQNLGQGPELLIRYENEEAVDDSQLPKDRFSAERLKGVDSTLKIQPAELGDSAVYLCASSSRDRLTEQYFGPGTRLTVT.

The CDR3 nucleotides read TGTGCCAGCTCACCTGTGCCAGATCAGACTGAAGCTTTCTTT. Protein sequence: CASSPVPDQTEAFF. The V and J genes are TRBV18 and TRBJ1-1; D ambiguous. The CDR3 is made up of 14 amino acids. Germline-derived CDR1 and CDR2 are KGHSH and LQKENI. Trimming left V 3 bases short and J 5 bases short, with 13 bases between.

The sample holds a few counts of this clone. A read error may account for a junction end that differs from germline. The chain uses TRBV6-8 and TRBJ2-1, with 9 positions matching TRBD2. Germline CDR1 MNHGY, CDR2 SAAAGT. The CDR3 has 14 residues. The chain's CDR3 is CAISGASGVNEQFF. The CDR3 DNA reads TGTGCCATCAGTGGAGCTAGCGGGGTTAATGAGCAGTTCTTC.

By share, this clone counts as large. V usage is TRBV6-8 and J usage is TRBJ2-7, with 9 nucleotides matching TRBD1. Per germline, CDR1 MNHGY and CDR2 SAAAGT. The CDR3 runs 15 residues. Trimming removed 0 bases from V and 3 bases from J; junction bases left unmatched: 3. CDR3 sequence reads: CASSYSTGQGYEQYF. The CDR3 DNA reads TGTGCCAGCAGTTACTCGACGGGACAGGGCTACGAGCAGTACTTC.

This clone was seen a handful of times. In DNA form, the CDR3 reads TGTGCCAGCAGCCCTGAAGCCGGGACGGCCTACGAGCAGTACTTC. It is translated as CASSPEAGTAYEQYF. The V gene is TRBV9, the J gene TRBJ2-7; D is possibly TRBD1 or TRBD2 (5 bases each). This CDR3 spans 15 amino acids. Trimming shortened V by 4 bases and J by 2 bases, and 16 bases separated the two germline ends. Germline loops: CDR1 SGDLS, CDR2 YYNGEE.

The chain couples TRBV30 to TRBJ1-6; weak D call: TRBD1 (6 bases). The CDR3 is 15 amino acids. The V and J ends lost 0 bases and 5 bases respectively, with 11 bases between them. CDR1 is GTSNPN and CDR2 is SVGIG in the germline V gene (reference sequence). This CDR3 is CAWSVGRGNNSPLHF. The CDR3, as DNA: TGTGCCTGGAGTGTCGGCAGGGGCAATAATTCACCCCTCCACTTT.

This clone was observed once. V is TRBV19 and J is TRBJ2-1; no clear D gene. The CDR3 is made up of 11 amino acids. In germline, CDR1 is LNHDA, CDR2 SQIVND (reference sequence). Between the trimmed V and J ends, which lost 0 bases and 10 bases, there was a span of 4 bases. The CDR3 DNA follows: TGTGCCAGTAGTATAGAGCTAGAGCAGTTCTTC. Its translation is CASSIELEQFF.

By share, this clone counts as medium-sized (0.01 to 0.1%). This chain joins TRBV9 and TRBJ1-6, with 7 bases matching TRBD1. Germline V gene data show CDR1 as SGDLS and CDR2 as YYNGEE. Trimming removed 0 bases from V and 7 bases from J; junction bases left unmatched: 13. CDR3 length: 18 residues. The CDR3 region has the DNA TGTGCCAGCAGCGTAGCTACGAATGAAGGGGGCGCGAATTCACCCCTCCACTTT. Translated, it gives CASSVATNEGGANSPLHF.

This clone was observed a handful of times. The rearrangement links TRBV30 to TRBJ2-1; D not resolved. CDR3 size: 12 residues. V shed 3 bases and J shed 9 bases, with 12 bases lying between them. Germline lookup yields CDR1 GTSNPN and CDR2 SVGIG (reference sequence). CDR3 in amino acids: CAWREALSEQFF. The CDR3 DNA reads as TGTGCCTGGAGAGAGGCCTTAAGTGAGCAGTTCTTC. Complete variable domain (other parts from reference TRBV30 and TRBJ2-1): SQTIHQWPATLVQPVGSPLSLECTVEGTSNPNLYWYRQAAGRGLQLLFYSVGIGQISSEVPQNLSASRPQDRQFILSSKKLLLSDSGFYLCAWREALSEQFFGPGTRLTVL.

The sample holds a few counts of this clone. One end of the junction does not line up with germline, which may come from a read error. The chain recombines TRBV11-3 with TRBJ2-1, with TRBD1 matching over 7 bases. CDR3 size: 15 residues. CDR1 and CDR2 from the germline V gene are SGHNT and YENEEA. The CDR3 nucleotides are TGTGCTAGCAGCTTAACAGGGGCCTCCTACAATGAGCAGTTCTTC. Protein: CASSLTGASYNEQFF.

This clone ranks as medium-sized (0.01 to 0.1%). The CDR3 DNA reads TGTGCCAGCAGCTGGACTAGCGGCGGCACAGATACGCAGTATTTT. Its protein is CASSWTSGGTDTQYF. V is TRBV11-3 and J is TRBJ2-3; TRBD2 aligns across 10 bases. J gave up 1 base and V 4 bases, and 2 bases lay outside the gene matches. Germline-derived CDR1 and CDR2 are SGHNT and YENEEA. The CDR3 is 15 amino acids.

The gene calls are TRBV11-3 and TRBJ2-3; 9 bases are shared with TRBD1. Unmatched junction bases numbered 10, after V lost 5 bases and J lost 4 bases. CDR1 is SGHNT and CDR2 is YENEEA in the germline V gene. There are 16 residues in the CDR3. CDR3: CASSTPQGAMADTQYF. CDR3 DNA: TGTGCCAGCAGCACCCCACAGGGGGCGATGGCAGATACGCAGTATTTT.

This clone showed up just a few times. The chain is built from TRBV9 and TRBJ2-7; no clear D gene. The CDR3 length is 13 residues. The germline gives CDR1 SGDLS, CDR2 YYNGEE. Between the trimmed V and J ends, which lost 4 bases and 6 bases, there was a span of 14 bases. In DNA form, the CDR3 reads TGTGCCAGCAGCCCCGGCAGGCTCGGCGAGCAGTACTTC. Translated, it gives CASSPGRLGEQYF.